These 10 T cell receptor beta chains came from one sample sequenced in a study of CD8 T cells in ankylosing spondylitis. TCRdb passed the 5' RACE reads through MiXCR, listing each CDR3 protein once. The table has about 130,000 distinct CDR3 sequences, approximately 6.8% seen once. Sample: blood, either unsorted or a sorted T cell fraction (not recorded which). All receptors derive from a male donor with ankylosing spondylitis or in good health (not recorded which).

This clonotype was seen ten or more times. The genes are TRBV29-1 and TRBJ1-2; D unresolved. The length of the CDR3 is 15 residues. Trimming stripped 5 bases from V and 4 bases from J, with 20 bases between. Germline CDR1 reads SQVTM; CDR2 reads ANQGSEA. CDR3 nucleotide sequence: TGCAGCGTTCCCTCCTCCTCGGGAGCCATCTATGGCTACACCTTC. Protein product: CSVPSSSGAIYGYTF.

Ten or more counts support this clonotype. V is TRBV3-1 and J is TRBJ2-7; weak D call: TRBD2 (6 bases). Germline V gene lookup returns CDR1 LGHDT and CDR2 YNNKEL (reference sequence). V dropped 4 bases and J dropped 4 bases, with 20 bases sitting between them. The CDR3 sequence is 16 residues long. Here the CDR3 DNA reads TGTGCCAGCAGCCTTCTGCGGGGCGGGGTAGGATACGAGCAGTACTTC. It translates to CASSLLRGGVGYEQYF.

This chain uses TRBV20-1 with TRBJ1-6; TRBD1 matches at 9 bases. With V trimmed by 0 bases and J by 7 bases, 7 bases remained unmatched. There are 16 residues in the CDR3. In germline, CDR1 is DFQATT, CDR2 SNEGSKA (reference sequence). CDR3 amino acids: CSARELDRGDNSPLHF. The CDR3 DNA is TGCAGTGCTAGAGAATTAGACAGGGGGGACAATTCACCCCTCCACTTT.

This clonotype was picked up many times. The chain is built from TRBV21-1 and TRBJ2-7. TRBV21-1 counts as a pseudogene. The CDR3 is 15 amino acids. CDR3 nucleotide sequence: TGTGCCAGCAGCAAACCGTTCTGGGGGCTCTACGAGCAGTACTTC. Encoded protein: CASSKPFWGLYEQYF.

This clonotype was picked up many times. The V and J genes are TRBV5-1 and TRBJ2-5, with D perhaps TRBD2 (5 bases). V dropped 0 bases and J dropped 4 bases, with 10 bases sitting between them. The length of the CDR3 is 14 residues. CDR1 SGHRS and CDR2 YFSETQ come from the germline V gene. DNA for the CDR3: TGCGCCAGCAGCTTGGGGACTTTTAGAGAGACCCAGTACTTC. This gives the protein CASSLGTFRETQYF.

This clonotype occurred many times. The chain couples TRBV20-1 to TRBJ1-1; D is ambiguous. Looked up from germline, CDR1 is DFQATT and CDR2 is SNEGSKA (reference sequence). V lost 3 bases, J lost 4 bases, and 6 bases lay in between. This CDR3 is built from 11 residues. The CDR3 DNA reads TGCAGTGCTAGGTCGGGCACTGAAGCTTTCTTT. It yields the protein CSARSGTEAFF.

This clonotype has at least ten counts. V usage is TRBV11-3 and J usage is TRBJ2-3; D assignment may be TRBD1 or TRBD2 (6 bases each). Trimming removed 6 bases at V and 2 bases at J, with 12 bases between. CDR1 SGHNT and CDR2 YENEEA come from the germline V gene. There are 14 residues in the CDR3. CDR3 bases: TGTGCCAGCAGTACCGGGGGCTACACAGATACGCAGTATTTT. Residues: CASSTGGYTDTQYF. Based on the CDR3 plus reference TRBV11-3 and TRBJ2-3, the full variable domain is EAGVVQSPRYKIIEKKQPVAFWCNPISGHNTLYWYLQNLGQGPELLIRYENEEAVDDSQLPKDRFSAERLKGVDSTLKIQPAELGDSAVYLCASSTGGYTDTQYFGPGTRLTVL.

The table lists this clonotype with many counts. This sequence joins TRBV7-9 and TRBJ2-2, with TRBD1 matching over 8 bases. The germline V gene has CDR1 SEHNR and CDR2 FQNEAQ (reference sequence). CDR3 length: 17 residues. The ends lost 4 bases at V and 7 bases at J; junction bases unmatched: 14. In nucleotides, the CDR3 is TGTGCCAGCAGCTCTCGATGGGACAGGAGATACAACGGGGAGCTGTTTTTT. Translation: CASSSRWDRRYNGELFF. The whole variable domain, remainder taken from reference TRBV7-9 and TRBJ2-2, is DTGVSQNPRHKITKRGQNVTFRCDPISEHNRLYWYRQTLGQGPEFLTYFQNEAQLEKSRLLSDRFSAERPKGSFSTLEIQRTEQGDSAMYLCASSSRWDRRYNGELFFGEGSRLTVL.

This clonotype was found many times. This chain links TRBV4-2 with TRBJ2-7; D is unresolved. V was clipped by 0 bases and J by 2 bases, with 14 bases between them. Germline values: CDR1 LGHNA, CDR2 YNFKEQ. The length of the CDR3 is 16 residues. The DNA of the CDR3 is TGTGCCAGCAGCCAAGAAGGTTCGGGTAGCACCTACGAGCAGTACTTC. It encodes CASSQEGSGSTYEQYF.

This clonotype has at least ten counts. V and J are TRBV9 and TRBJ2-5; weak D call: TRBD2 (6 bases). Germline CDR1 is SGDLS and CDR2 is YYNGEE. CDR3 size: 15 residues. V shed 0 bases and J shed 2 bases, with 11 bases lying between them. The CDR3 loop reads CASSVGGTLQETQYF. CDR3 coding DNA: TGTGCCAGCAGCGTAGGCGGGACGCTGCAAGAGACCCAGTACTTC.